The present entry profiles one TCR beta chain with its context. This entry is derived from a study of T cell changes during pregnancy in multiple sclerosis. Clones were sequenced by immunoSEQ multiplex PCR, and TCRdb holds only the in-frame ones, with some missing. In the table there are around 30,000 clones, 93% of which are singletons. V gave up 1 base and J gave up 2 bases; unmatched junction bases: 13. Per the germline V gene, CDR1 is SEHNR and CDR2 is FQNEAQ (reference sequence). The CDR3 length is 19 residues. The chain recombines TRBV7-9 with TRBJ2-5; 10 nucleotides line up with TRBD2. The TCR sequence derives from a female donor with multiple sclerosis, enrolled in a pregnancy study. The source was CD4+ T cells from peripheral blood mononuclear cells, collected in the second trimester of pregnancy. This chain's CDR3 is CASSLVRTRTSGTQETQYF. DNA for the CDR3: TGTGCCAGCAGCTTAGTTAGAACCAGAACTAGCGGGACTCAAGAGACCCAGTACTTC.